One and the same sample provided the 28 T cell receptor beta chains below, sequenced in a study of T cells in women clearing cervical HPV infection. Produced via immunoSEQ multiplex PCR; TCRdb's table is partial and in-frame only. The ten most abundant clones cover around 3.2% of a sample with more than 30,000 clones. The material sequenced was blood buffy coat. Every receptor here comes from a woman aged 18 to 69 with a cervical HPV16 infection that either progressed to CIN3+ or cleared (not recorded which).

Remarks on this clone: Read sequence stops 3 residues before the CDR3 end, and the germline J gene provides the missing end. This chain links TRBV14 with TRBJ1-2; weak D call: TRBD1 (6 bases). V was shortened by 4 bases and J by 0 bases, with 21 bases between the two germline ends. The CDR3 loop spans 18 amino acids. The germline gives CDR1 SGHDN, CDR2 FVKESK. The CDR3 DNA, read in part, is TGTGCCAGCAGCCCCAAGCATGGGACACTAACAGCTAACTATGGC. Its protein product is CASSPKHGTLTANYG. The complete CDR3 sequence is CASSPKHGTLTANYGYTF.

As regards this clone: The CDR3 is cut off 3 residues early in the read; its end comes from the germline J gene. The chain is built from TRBV2 and TRBJ1-4; 8 bases match TRBD1. This CDR3 has 14 amino acids. CDR1 SNHLY and CDR2 FYNNEI come from the germline V gene. J gave up 7 bases and V 4 bases, and 5 bases lay outside the gene matches. Incomplete CDR3 DNA: TGTGCCAGCAGTGGACAGGGGCCTAGTGAAAAA. It encodes CASSGQGPSEK. Given in full, the CDR3 is CASSGQGPSEKLFF.

Points on this clone: The read ends 3 residues before the CDR3 terminus; that terminus is restored from the germline J gene. The rearrangement links TRBV20-1 to TRBJ2-3, with 14 nucleotides matching TRBD2. The CDR3 runs to 20 residues. Germline loops: CDR1 DFQATT, CDR2 SNEGSKA (reference sequence). V lost 3 bases, J lost 1 base, and 15 bases stayed unmatched. This CDR3 is CSASGSRTSGRTFRTDTQYF. CDR3 DNA, as far as it was read: TGCAGTGCTAGTGGTTCGCGGACTAGCGGGAGGACCTTCCGCACAGATACG.

Worth noting for this clone: One end of the junction does not line up with germline, which may come from a read error. The read ends 3 residues before the CDR3 terminus; that terminus is restored from the germline J gene. The genes are TRBV4-2 and TRBJ2-3; 10 bases map to TRBD2. Germline V gene data show CDR1 as LGHNA and CDR2 as YNFKEQ. The CDR3 loop spans 15 amino acids. The CDR3 DNA, read in part, is TGCGCCAGCAGCCGAAGGACTAGCGGTACAGATACG. This gives the protein CASSRRTSGTDT. The full CDR3 sequence reads CASSRRTSGTDTQYF.

With regard to this clone: The CDR3 extends 3 residues past the end of the read, so its final part is completed from the germline J gene. This sequence joins TRBV2 and TRBJ1-6; the match to TRBD1 covers 8 bases. J gave up 9 bases and V 6 bases, and 7 bases lay outside the gene matches. The CDR3 sequence is 14 residues long. Germline V gives CDR1 SNHLY, CDR2 FYNNEI. The CDR3 reads CASSPGQGGSPLHF. The covered CDR3 bases are TGTGCCAGCAGCCCCGGACAGGGTGGTTCACCC.

Remarks on this clone: The DNA ends 3 residues before the CDR3 does, and the rest of the CDR3 is filled in from the germline J gene. This chain joins TRBV10-1 and TRBJ2-5; 12 nucleotides agree with TRBD2. Unmatched junction bases numbered 15, after V lost 8 bases and J lost 5 bases. The CDR3 contains 17 residues. CDR1 WNHNN and CDR2 SYGVQD come from the germline V gene (reference sequence). Partial CDR3 DNA: TGCGCCAGCTGTGGTTGGACTAGCGGGACTTCTAGGGAGACC. It codes for CASCGWTSGTSRET. The CDR3, in full, reads CASCGWTSGTSRETQYF.

A remark on this clone: With the read ending 3 residues before the CDR3 end, the germline J gene is used to fill in that end. The chain has TRBV2 and TRBJ2-6, with 8 bases identical to TRBD1. Germline assignment: CDR1 SNHLY and CDR2 FYNNEI. This CDR3 has 13 residues. CDR3 DNA (partial): TGTGCCAGCACCCTTGGACAGGGTGTCTTC. This encodes CASTLGQGVF. The entire CDR3 sequence reads CASTLGQGVFLTF.

Regarding this clone: The read is 3 residues too short to cover the CDR3 end, so that end is filled in from the germline J gene. This chain joins TRBV2 and TRBJ1-5; 9 bases fit TRBD1. V lost 4 bases, J lost 0 bases, and 1 base stayed unmatched. There are 15 residues in the CDR3. CDR1 SNHLY and CDR2 FYNNEI come from the germline V gene. CDR3 DNA, as far as it was read: TGTGCCAGCAGTGGGGACAGGGTTAGCAATCAGCCC. Its translation: CASSGDRVSNQP. The full CDR3 protein reads CASSGDRVSNQPQHF.

Details on this clone: The CDR3 goes on 3 residues after the read ends, and that part is filled in from the germline J gene. The chain is built from TRBV7-2 and TRBJ2-1; 9 nucleotides agree with TRBD1. Trimming at V came to 2 bases and at J to 6 bases, leaving 2 bases not matched to a gene. Germline values: CDR1 SGHTA, CDR2 FQGNSA. The CDR3 totals 14 residues. CDR3 DNA (partial): TGTGCCAGCAGCTTAACAGGGGGCATCAATGAG. It translates to CASSLTGGINE. The complete CDR3 reads CASSLTGGINEQFF.

Remarks on this clone: The DNA ends 3 residues before the CDR3 does, and the rest of the CDR3 is filled in from the germline J gene. The chain carries TRBV19 and TRBJ2-3; D gene uncertain. Germline V gene data show CDR1 as LNHDA and CDR2 as SQIVND (reference sequence). This CDR3 has 11 residues. V shed 6 bases and J shed 6 bases, with 7 bases lying between them. Incomplete CDR3 DNA: TGTGCCAGTAGCCAAGGGGATACG. It is translated as CASSQGDT. The complete CDR3 sequence is CASSQGDTQYF.

Details on this clone: The read terminates 3 residues before the CDR3 end, so the remaining end is supplied by the germline J gene. This chain connects TRBV30 to TRBJ1-4; perhaps TRBD1 as D (5 bases). This CDR3 contains 15 residues. In germline, CDR1 is GTSNPN, CDR2 SVGIG (reference sequence). CDR3 amino acids: CAWIDESAGANVLFF. CDR3 DNA, as far as it was read: TGTGCCTGGATAGACGAATCGGCTGGGGCCAACGTA.

The CDR3 sequence is CASSQRRGTGLTGELFF. The CDR3 bases that were read are TGTGCCAGCAGCCAACGACGAGGGACAGGGCTTACCGGGGAG. The chain has TRBV14 and TRBJ2-2; TRBD1 matches at 9 bases. Read coverage stops 3 residues before the CDR3 terminus; the germline J gene supplies the remainder. After removal of 2 bases from V and 5 bases from J, the junction contained 9 bases not matched to a gene. The CDR3 runs to 17 residues. Germline V CDR1 and CDR2: SGHDN, FVKESK.

Regarding this clone: The read terminates 3 residues ahead of where the CDR3 ends, so the germline J gene completes it. The chain carries TRBV19 and TRBJ2-5, with D possibly matching TRBD1 (5 bases). The ends were cut back, 0 bases at V and 4 bases at J, with 9 bases in the middle. CDR1 LNHDA and CDR2 SQIVND come from the germline V gene (reference sequence). This CDR3 is built from 14 residues. CDR3 sequence: CASSIDPGRETQYF. Partial CDR3 DNA: TGTGCCAGTAGTATAGATCCAGGGCGAGAGACC. The full variable domain, with the rest looked up from reference TRBV19 and TRBJ2-5, is DGGITQSPKYLFRKEGQNVTLSCEQNLNHDAMYWYRQDPGQGLRLIYYSQIVNDFQKGDIAEGYSVSREKKESFPLTVTSAQKNPTAFYLCASSIDPGRETQYFGPGTRLLVL.

Turning to this clone: The read gets to within 3 residues of the CDR3 end, and the germline J gene fills in the rest. This chain joins TRBV2 and TRBJ1-5, with D possibly being TRBD1 (5 bases). Germline-derived CDR1 and CDR2 are SNHLY and FYNNEI. The CDR3 has 12 residues. Trimming cost V 6 bases and J 7 bases, with 10 bases left between them. The CDR3 protein is CASRGADQPQHF. The DNA read from the CDR3 is TGTGCCAGCAGAGGGGCAGACCAGCCC.

In the case of this clone: The read comes to an end 3 residues before the CDR3 does, leaving the germline J gene to fill in the end. J is TRBJ2-7 and V is TRBV20-1; TRBD2 agrees at 11 bases. Trimming removed 4 bases from V and 3 bases from J; junction bases left unmatched: 5. The germline CDR1 and CDR2 sequences are DFQATT and SNEGSKA (reference sequence). The CDR3 is made up of 14 amino acids. The sequenced part of the CDR3 DNA is TGCAGTGCTAAATCGGGACTAGCGGACTACGAG. It specifies CSAKSGLADYE. The whole CDR3 reads CSAKSGLADYEQYF.

Note on this clone: The missing CDR3 end, 3 residues past where the read stops, is filled in from the germline J gene. The rearrangement joins TRBV2 to TRBJ1-1; weak D call: TRBD1 (5 bases). The ends were cut back, 4 bases at V and 5 bases at J, with 11 bases in the middle. The length of the CDR3 is 13 residues. CDR1 is SNHLY and CDR2 is FYNNEI in the germline V gene. The CDR3: CASSGRGRTEAFF. The DNA read from the CDR3 is TGTGCCAGCAGTGGGCGGGGGAGGACTGAA.

About this clone itself: Coverage ceases 3 residues before the CDR3 finishes, and the germline J gene fills in the end. V and J are TRBV19 and TRBJ2-1, with 8 bases aligning to TRBD2. Looked up from germline, CDR1 is LNHDA and CDR2 is SQIVND (reference sequence). CDR3 size: 14 residues. V lost 5 bases and J lost 6; bases outside the gene matches: 6. CDR3 DNA, as far as it was read: TGTGCCAGTAGTCTAAGCGGGAGTGGCAATGAG. This gives the protein CASSLSGSGNE. The entire CDR3 protein is CASSLSGSGNEQFF. Combining the CDR3 with reference TRBV19 and TRBJ2-1 gives the whole variable domain DGGITQSPKYLFRKEGQNVTLSCEQNLNHDAMYWYRQDPGQGLRLIYYSQIVNDFQKGDIAEGYSVSREKKESFPLTVTSAQKNPTAFYLCASSLSGSGNEQFFGPGTRLTVL.

About this clone: Read data end 3 residues before the CDR3 end; the end is taken from the germline J gene. The chain recombines TRBV23-1 with TRBJ2-7; 7 bases align to TRBD2. TRBV23-1 is known as an ORF, though its function is uncertain. V gave up 1 base and J gave up 4 bases; unmatched junction bases: 7. The CDR3 runs 15 residues. The DNA read from the CDR3 is TGCGCCAGCAGTCAATGGACTAGGAGTCGGTACGAG. Protein product: CASSQWTRSRYE. The whole CDR3 sequence is CASSQWTRSRYEQYF.

In regard to this clone: The read terminates 3 residues ahead of where the CDR3 ends, so the germline J gene completes it. The rearrangement links TRBV5-5 to TRBJ1-5; 7 nucleotides match TRBD1. The germline CDR1 and CDR2 sequences are SGHKS and YYEKEE (reference sequence). Unmatched junction bases numbered 9, after V lost 4 bases and J lost 5 bases. This CDR3 comprises 15 residues. CDR3 region: CASSRNTGEYQPQHF. CDR3 DNA (partial): TGTGCCAGCAGCCGTAATACAGGGGAGTATCAGCCC.

Comment on this clone: Coverage ceases 3 residues before the CDR3 finishes, and the germline J gene fills in the end. The chain couples TRBV20-1 to TRBJ2-7; 10 bases are shared with TRBD2. J lost 3 bases, V lost 6 bases, and 8 bases had no gene match. Germline V gene lookup returns CDR1 DFQATT and CDR2 SNEGSKA (reference sequence). The CDR3 is made up of 14 amino acids. CDR3 DNA (partial): TGCAGTGCATCTCTAGCGGGAGAGAACTACGAG. Translation: CSASLAGENYE. The full CDR3 is CSASLAGENYEQYF.

About this clone itself: Read sequence stops 3 residues before the CDR3 end, and the germline J gene provides the missing end. This chain links TRBV6-4 with TRBJ1-3; a possible D gene is TRBD1 (5 bases). The CDR3 loop spans 16 amino acids. Trimming stripped 2 bases from V and 4 bases from J, with 15 bases between. The germline CDR1 and CDR2 sequences are MRHNA and SNTAGT. The CDR3 loop reads CASSDRQGPSGNTIYF. CDR3 DNA (partial): TGTGCCAGCAGTGACAGGCAGGGTCCTTCCGGAAACACC.

Turning to this clone: The sequence runs out 3 residues before the end of the CDR3; the remainder is reconstructed from the germline J gene. The chain recombines TRBV12-5 with TRBJ2-1; 9 bases are shared with TRBD2. Germline-derived CDR1 and CDR2 are LGHNT and FRNRAP. This CDR3 has 17 amino acids. V trimming: 3 bases; J trimming: 4 bases; junction bases outside the gene matches: 10. CDR3 DNA, as far as it was read: TGTGCTAGTGGTTTTAGTCCTAGCGGGGACTTTTACAATGAG. This encodes CASGFSPSGDFYNE. The full-length CDR3 reads as CASGFSPSGDFYNEQFF.

On this clone: The CDR3 end falls 3 residues outside the read, so it is completed with the germline J gene. This rearrangement joins TRBV20-1 to TRBJ2-2, with 10 positions matching TRBD1. V lost 6 bases to trimming and J lost 6 bases; unmatched junction nucleotides: 16. In germline, CDR1 is DFQATT, CDR2 SNEGSKA (reference sequence). The CDR3 has 17 amino acids. CDR3 DNA, as far as it was read: TGCAGTGCCCTATCCGAAACCGGGACAGGGGCAGCCGGGGAG. Protein sequence: CSALSETGTGAAGE. The CDR3 reads in full as CSALSETGTGAAGELFF.

A remark on this clone: The CDR3 end lies 3 residues beyond the end of the read and is filled in from the germline J gene. V and J are TRBV6-1 and TRBJ2-2, with a weak D call TRBD1 (6 bases). The V gene lost 6 bases and the J gene lost 4 bases, with 18 bases spanning the gap. This CDR3 has 16 amino acids. Per germline, CDR1 MNHNS and CDR2 SASEGT. The CDR3 region is CASREPGQGATGELFF. CDR3 bases read: TGTGCCAGCAGGGAACCGGGACAAGGGGCCACCGGGGAG.

With respect to this clone: Sequencing ends 3 residues short of the CDR3 end; the germline J gene provides the rest. This chain uses TRBV20-1 with TRBJ1-5, with D unclear. The CDR3 length is 14 residues. Germline-derived CDR1 and CDR2 are DFQATT and SNEGSKA (reference sequence). V lost 2 bases, J lost 1 base, and 9 bases lay in between. The DNA read from the CDR3 is TGCAGTGCTAGACCAGAAACCAGCAATCAGCCC. This gives the protein CSARPETSNQP. The CDR3, in full, reads CSARPETSNQPQHF.

A word on this clone: The sequenced fragment ends 3 residues before the CDR3 boundary, so the rest is inferred from the germline J gene. The chain employs TRBV24-1 and TRBJ2-1, with TRBD2 matching over 13 bases. The CDR3 extends over 16 amino acids. Germline CDR1 and CDR2: KGHDR and SFDVKD. Losses at the gene ends were 1 base for V and 5 bases for J; bases not matched to a gene: 1. CDR3 region: CATSDLGLAGDNEQFF. CDR3 DNA (partial): TGTGCCACCAGTGATTTAGGACTAGCGGGAGACAATGAG.

Its frequency marks this clone as medium-sized. The CDR3 end is not reached by the read, which stops 3 residues before it; the germline J gene fills it in. The chain combines TRBV29-1 with TRBJ1-2; maybe TRBD1 (5 bases). The CDR3 runs 15 residues. V was trimmed by 3 bases and J by 4 bases, leaving 18 bases between them. Germline V gene sequence: CDR1 SQVTM, CDR2 ANQGSEA. The CDR3 loop reads CSVDAGVGAGYGYTF. CDR3 DNA (partial): TGCAGCGTTGATGCGGGGGTAGGGGCCGGCTATGGC.

Notes on this clone: The read comes to an end 3 residues before the CDR3 does, leaving the germline J gene to fill in the end. The chain carries TRBV11-3 and TRBJ1-1, with TRBD1 matching over 10 bases. The CDR3 length is 13 residues. Germline CDR1 is SGHNT and CDR2 is YENEEA. The DNA read from the CDR3 is TGTGCCAGCAGCCGAGGACAGGGGGTTGGA. Translated: CASSRGQGVG. The CDR3 as a whole reads CASSRGQGVGAFF.